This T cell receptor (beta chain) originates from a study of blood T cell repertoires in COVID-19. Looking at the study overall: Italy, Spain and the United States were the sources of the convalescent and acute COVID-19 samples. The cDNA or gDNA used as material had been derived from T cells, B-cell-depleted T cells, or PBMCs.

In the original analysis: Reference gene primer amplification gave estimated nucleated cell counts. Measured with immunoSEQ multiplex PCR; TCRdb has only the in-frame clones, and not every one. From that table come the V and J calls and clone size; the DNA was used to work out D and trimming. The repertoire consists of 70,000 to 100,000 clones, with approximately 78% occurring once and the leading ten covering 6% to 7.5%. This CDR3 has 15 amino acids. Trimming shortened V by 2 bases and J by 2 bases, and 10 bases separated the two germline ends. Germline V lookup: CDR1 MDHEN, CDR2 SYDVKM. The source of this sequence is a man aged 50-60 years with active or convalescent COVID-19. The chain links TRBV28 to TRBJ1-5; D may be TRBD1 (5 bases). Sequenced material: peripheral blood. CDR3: CASSLPGGGNQPQHF. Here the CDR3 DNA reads TGTGCCAGCAGTTTACCCGGGGGGGGCAATCAGCCCCAGCATTTT. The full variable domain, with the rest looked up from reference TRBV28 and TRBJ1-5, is DVKVTQSSRYLVKRTGEKVFLECVQDMDHENMFWYRQDPGLGLRLIYFSYDVKMKEKGDIPEGYSVSREKKERFSLILESASTNQTSMYLCASSLPGGGNQPQHFGDGTRLSIL.